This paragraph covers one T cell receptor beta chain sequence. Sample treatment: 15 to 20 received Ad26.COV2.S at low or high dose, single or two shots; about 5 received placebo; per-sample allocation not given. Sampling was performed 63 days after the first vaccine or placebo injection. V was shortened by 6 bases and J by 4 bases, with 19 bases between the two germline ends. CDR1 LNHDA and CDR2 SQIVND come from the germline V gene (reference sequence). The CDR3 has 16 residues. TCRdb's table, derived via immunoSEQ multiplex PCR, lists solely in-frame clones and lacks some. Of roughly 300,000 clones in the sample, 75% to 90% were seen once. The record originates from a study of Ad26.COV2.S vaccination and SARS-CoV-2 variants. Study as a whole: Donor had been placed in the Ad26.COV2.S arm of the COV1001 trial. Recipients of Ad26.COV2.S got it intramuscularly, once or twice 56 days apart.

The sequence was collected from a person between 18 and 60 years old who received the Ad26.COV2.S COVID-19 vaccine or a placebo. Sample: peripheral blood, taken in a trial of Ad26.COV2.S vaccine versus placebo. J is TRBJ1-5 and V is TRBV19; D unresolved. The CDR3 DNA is TGTGCCAGTAGGCAAGACGGTCTGCTGCAGAATCAGCCCCAGCATTTT. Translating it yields CASRQDGLLQNQPQHF. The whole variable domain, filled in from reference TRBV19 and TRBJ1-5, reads DGGITQSPKYLFRKEGQNVTLSCEQNLNHDAMYWYRQDPGQGLRLIYYSQIVNDFQKGDIAEGYSVSREKKESFPLTVTSAQKNPTAFYLCASRQDGLLQNQPQHFGDGTRLSIL.